The 30 T cell receptor beta chains in this list originate from one sample, sequenced in a study of cytomegalovirus exposure and HLA in healthy donors. The primer mix had 60 Vbeta and 13 Jbeta primers. Sequenced by immunoSEQ multiplex PCR; TCRdb stores in-frame clones only, minus some. The sample holds some 65,000 clones, about 70% seen once. The sequenced sample consisted of PBMCs. The receptors come from a woman aged 25-40 years in good health and CMV-seronegative.

This sequence joins TRBV18 and TRBJ1-3; a weak D match, TRBD1 (5 bases). CDR1 and CDR2 from the germline V gene are KGHSH and LQKENI. CDR3 length: 16 residues. V lost 3 bases, J lost 0 bases, and 12 bases lay in between. The CDR3: CASSPSTATSGNTIYF. The DNA of the CDR3 is TGTGCCAGCTCACCTTCGACAGCCACCTCTGGAAACACCATATATTTT.

The chain couples TRBV25-1 to TRBJ1-6, with D possibly matching TRBD1 (6 bases). The CDR3 spans 13 residues. Germline CDR1 reads MGHDK; CDR2 reads SYGVNS. Trimming took 8 bases from V and 9 from J, leaving 14 bases between them. The CDR3 is CASGTSVPSPLHF. The CDR3 DNA follows: TGTGCCAGCGGGACATCGGTACCTTCACCCCTCCACTTT.

The chain links TRBV18 to TRBJ1-5, with TRBD1 identical over 11 bases. Germline-derived CDR1 and CDR2 are KGHSH and LQKENI. V dropped 3 bases and J dropped 7; count of bases not matched to a gene: 5. This CDR3 has 15 residues. The chain's CDR3 is CASSPGTGGKQPQHF. Here the CDR3 DNA reads TGTGCCAGCTCACCGGGGACAGGGGGTAAGCAGCCCCAGCATTTT.

The CDR3, as DNA: TGTGCCATCCTAGGACAGGGACATAACTATGGCTACACCTTC. Translated, it gives CAILGQGHNYGYTF. This sequence joins TRBV2 and TRBJ1-2, with TRBD1 identical over 8 bases. The CDR3 extends over 14 amino acids. The germline gives CDR1 SNHLY, CDR2 FYNNEI. J was trimmed by 1 base and V by 10 bases; bases with no gene match: 8. The whole variable domain, remainder taken from reference TRBV2 and TRBJ1-2, is EPEVTQTPSHQVTQMGQEVILRCVPISNHLYFYWYRQILGQKVEFLVSFYNNEISEKSEIFDDQFSVERPDGSNFTLKIRSTKLEDSAMYFCAILGQGHNYGYTFGSGTRLTVV.

The gene calls are TRBV7-8 and TRBJ1-5; D remains unclear. The length of the CDR3 is 14 residues. Germline CDR1 and CDR2: SGHVS and FQNEAQ. Trimming removed 5 bases from V and 4 bases from J, with 12 bases in between. The DNA of the CDR3 is TGTGCCAGCAGCCCTAGCCAGATAAATCAGCCCCAGCATTTT. Protein sequence: CASSPSQINQPQHF.

V and J are TRBV6-1 and TRBJ1-1; 9 positions agree with TRBD1. The CDR3 loop spans 19 amino acids. Trimming took 2 bases from V and 1 from J; bases not matched to a gene: 14. CDR1 and CDR2 (germline): MNHNS, SASEGT. Written as DNA, the CDR3 is TGTGCCAGCAGTGAAAACGCGCGGACAGGGGCCCTTGCGAACACTGAAGCTTTCTTT. Amino acid sequence: CASSENARTGALANTEAFF.

This clone was detected only once. The chain joins TRBV6-5 to TRBJ1-6; TRBD1 agrees at 11 bases. V gave up 2 bases and J gave up 12 bases; unmatched junction bases: 6. CDR1 and CDR2 (germline): MNHEY, SVGAGI. The CDR3 runs to 15 residues. In DNA form, the CDR3 reads TGTGCCAGCAGTTACGAAGGGACAGGGGGATTACCCCTCCACTTT. This codes for CASSYEGTGGLPLHF.

This clone was picked up a small number of times. The V call is TRBV11-2, the J call TRBJ2-5; D possibly corresponds to TRBD1 (6 bases). This CDR3 has 15 residues. Germline CDR1 is SGHAT and CDR2 is FQNNGV. V lost 4 bases, J lost 1 base, and 13 bases lay in between. The CDR3 nucleotides read TGTGCCAGCAGCTCCCTGACAGGCATCCAAGAGACCCAGTACTTC. Its protein product is CASSSLTGIQETQYF.

V usage is TRBV7-2 and J usage is TRBJ1-1; D unresolved. CDR1 is SGHTA and CDR2 is FQGNSA in the germline V gene. V lost 5 bases and J 12 bases, leaving 16 bases between the germline ends. The CDR3 has 12 residues. CDR3 nucleotide sequence: TGTGCCAGCAGCCCTGTAAGCGGAAAAACTTTCTTT. Translating it yields CASSPVSGKTFF.

CDR3 sequence reads: CATSRRTVGANVLTF. CDR3 sequence (DNA): TGTGCCACCAGCAGACGGACAGTCGGGGCCAACGTCCTGACTTTC. V and J are TRBV15 and TRBJ2-6; maybe TRBD1 (6 bases). Germline assignment: CDR1 LNHNV and CDR2 YYDKDF (reference sequence). Trimming pared 2 bases from V and 4 bases from J, leaving 9 bases between. There are 15 residues in the CDR3. Full variable domain (remainder filled in from reference TRBV15 and TRBJ2-6): DAMVIQNPRYQVTQFGKPVTLSCSQTLNHNVMYWYQQKSSQAPKLLFHYYDKDFNNEADTPDNFQSRRPNTSFCFLDIRSPGLGDTAMYLCATSRRTVGANVLTFGAGSRLTVL.

The chain combines TRBV2 with TRBJ2-2; possible D gene TRBD2, 5 bases. V gave up 6 bases and J gave up 0 bases, with 8 bases separating them. Looked up from germline, CDR1 is SNHLY and CDR2 is FYNNEI. The CDR3 spans 14 residues. The CDR3 loop reads CASRGLANTGELFF. Written as DNA, the CDR3 is TGTGCCAGCAGAGGACTTGCGAACACCGGGGAGCTGTTTTTT.

This clone came up a few times. This chain uses TRBV5-4 with TRBJ2-7, with 7 bases aligning to TRBD1. This CDR3 region has 14 residues. Trimming removed 0 bases from V and 3 bases from J; junction bases left unmatched: 3. Germline V gives CDR1 SGHNT, CDR2 YYREEE (reference sequence). CDR3 loop: CASSLETGIYEQYF. The CDR3 DNA reads as TGTGCCAGCAGCTTGGAGACAGGGATCTACGAGCAGTACTTC.

The V call is TRBV5-4, the J call TRBJ1-1; 8 positions match TRBD1. The CDR3 runs 17 residues. V lost 4 bases to trimming and J lost 0 bases; unmatched junction nucleotides: 11. Germline CDR1 is SGHNT and CDR2 is YYREEE (reference sequence). As DNA, the CDR3 is TGTGCCAGCAGCCCGGGACAGGAGCTTTACATGAACACTGAAGCTTTCTTT. Translation gives CASSPGQELYMNTEAFF.

This rearrangement joins TRBV6-6 to TRBJ2-2, with a tentative D call TRBD1 (5 bases). The V end lost 2 bases, the J end lost 3 bases, and 7 bases lay between the germline ends. Germline CDR1 reads MNHNY; CDR2 reads SVGAGI (reference sequence). This CDR3 region has 14 residues. The CDR3 DNA follows: TGTGCCAGCAGTTACGTCAGGGACACCGGGGAGCTGTTTTTT. Protein sequence: CASSYVRDTGELFF.

V is TRBV7-2 and J is TRBJ2-7, with D possibly matching TRBD2 (5 bases). V lost 5 bases, J lost 2 bases, and 13 bases lay in between. This CDR3 is 14 amino acids long. The germline CDR1 and CDR2 sequences are SGHTA and FQGNSA. CDR3 region: CASSRMRAPYEQYF. For the CDR3, the DNA is TGTGCCAGCAGCCGTATGCGGGCCCCCTACGAGCAGTACTTC.

The chain couples TRBV6-1 to TRBJ1-1; D is possibly TRBD1 (6 bases). CDR3 size: 18 residues. Germline V gives CDR1 MNHNS, CDR2 SASEGT. The ends were cut back, 2 bases at V and 6 bases at J, with 25 bases in the middle. This CDR3 reads CASSETGTLGTAYAEAFF. CDR3 nucleotides: TGTGCCAGCAGTGAAACAGGGACCCTGGGGACCGCTTACGCTGAAGCTTTCTTT.

The gene calls are TRBV7-9 and TRBJ2-7, with 11 bases fitting TRBD1. With 5 bases clipped from V and 5 bases from J, the junction kept 8 bases outside the gene matches. Germline loops: CDR1 SEHNR, CDR2 FQNEAQ (reference sequence). CDR3 size: 15 residues. The CDR3 DNA reads TGTGCCAGCAGCACCCCTTGGACAGGGGGCGACGAGCAGTACTTC. Translation: CASSTPWTGGDEQYF. The complete variable domain, with remaining parts taken from reference TRBV7-9 and TRBJ2-7, reads DTGVSQNPRHKITKRGQNVTFRCDPISEHNRLYWYRQTLGQGPEFLTYFQNEAQLEKSRLLSDRFSAERPKGSFSTLEIQRTEQGDSAMYLCASSTPWTGGDEQYFGPGTRLTVT.

The chain employs TRBV5-6 and TRBJ2-5, with 7 positions matching TRBD2. The CDR3 has 13 residues. Germline V gene sequence: CDR1 SGHDT, CDR2 YYEEEE. The V segment lost 0 bases and the J segment 4 bases; nucleotides outside the gene matches: 0. The CDR3 coding sequence is TGTGCCAGCAGCTTGGCGGGGGGAGAGACCCAGTACTTC. This codes for CASSLAGGETQYF.

This clone has more than one count but fewer than ten. The chain couples TRBV18 to TRBJ1-3; D might be TRBD1 (6 bases). Germline V gene data show CDR1 as KGHSH and CDR2 as LQKENI. The V end lost 4 bases, the J end lost 0 bases, and 16 bases lay between the germline ends. This CDR3 comprises 17 residues. In DNA, the CDR3 is TGTGCCAGCTCACTGGACAGCCTTTATTCCTCTGGAAACACCATATATTTT. This sequence encodes CASSLDSLYSSGNTIYF. The entire variable domain, with the rest obtained from reference TRBV18 and TRBJ1-3, is as follows: NAGVMQNPRHLVRRRGQEARLRCSPMKGHSHVYWYRQLPEEGLKFMVYLQKENIIDESGMPKERFSAEFPKEGPSILRIQQVVRGDSAAYFCASSLDSLYSSGNTIYFGEGSWLTVV.

This clone was observed a single time. The chain links TRBV19 to TRBJ1-5, with a tentative D call TRBD1 (5 bases). The CDR3 extends over 13 amino acids. V lost 7 bases, J lost 4 bases, and 11 bases lay in between. In germline, CDR1 is LNHDA, CDR2 SQIVND (reference sequence). Written as DNA, the CDR3 is TGTGCCAGTAACCTCGGGGGGAATCAGCCCCAGCATTTT. Protein product: CASNLGGNQPQHF.

The chain couples TRBV25-1 to TRBJ1-6, with 9 bases fitting TRBD1. The CDR3 runs 14 residues. With 1 base clipped from V and 8 bases from J, the junction kept 0 bases outside the gene matches. CDR1 and CDR2 from the germline V gene are MGHDK and SYGVNS. CDR3 bases: TGTGCCAGCAGTGAATGGGACAGGGATTCACCCCTCCACTTT. This encodes CASSEWDRDSPLHF. The full variable domain, in which reference TRBV25-1 and TRBJ1-6 provide the parts outside the CDR3, is EADIYQTPRYLVIGTGKKITLECSQTMGHDKMYWYQQDPGMELHLIHYSYGVNSTEKGDLSSESTVSRIRTEHFPLTLESARPSHTSQYLCASSEWDRDSPLHFGNGTRLTVT.

V and J are TRBV19 and TRBJ2-7; D might be TRBD1 (5 bases). V was shortened by 4 bases and J by 3 bases, with 22 bases between the two germline ends. The V gene's germline CDR1 is LNHDA and CDR2 SQIVND (reference sequence). This CDR3 region has 17 residues. The CDR3, as DNA: TGTGCCAGTAGTAAGGGGTCCCGGATTGAGCTATTCTACGAGCAGTACTTC. Residues: CASSKGSRIELFYEQYF. The full variable domain, completed using reference TRBV19 and TRBJ2-7, is DGGITQSPKYLFRKEGQNVTLSCEQNLNHDAMYWYRQDPGQGLRLIYYSQIVNDFQKGDIAEGYSVSREKKESFPLTVTSAQKNPTAFYLCASSKGSRIELFYEQYFGPGTRLTVT.

This chain links TRBV4-1 with TRBJ2-3, with 8 bases matching TRBD2. The CDR3 consists of 15 residues. V shed 5 bases and J 3 bases; nucleotides not matched to a gene: 7. Germline V gene sequence: CDR1 MGHRA, CDR2 YSYEKL. CDR3 DNA: TGCGCCAGCAGCTCCCCCGGGGGGGCTACAGATACGCAGTATTTT. This sequence encodes CASSSPGGATDTQYF.

This rearrangement joins TRBV5-4 to TRBJ2-7; TRBD2 might be the D (7 bases). Deletions cut 0 bases from V and 0 bases from J, with 25 bases between. Germline CDR1 and CDR2: SGHNT and YYREEE (reference sequence). The CDR3 has 20 amino acids. CDR3: CASSLGWGGGPLPSSYEQYF. CDR3 DNA sequence: TGTGCCAGCAGCTTGGGGTGGGGCGGGGGCCCTCTTCCTAGCTCCTACGAGCAGTACTTC. Looking up the rest from reference TRBV5-4 and TRBJ2-7 gives the full variable domain: ETGVTQSPTHLIKTRGQQVTLRCSSQSGHNTVSWYQQALGQGPQFIFQYYREEENGRGNFPPRFSGLQFPNYSSELNVNALELDDSALYLCASSLGWGGGPLPSSYEQYFGPGTRLTVT.

A few counts support this clone. The V and J genes are TRBV5-4 and TRBJ2-5, with TRBD1 matching over 10 bases. This CDR3 is 17 amino acids long. CDR1 SGHNT and CDR2 YYREEE come from the germline V gene (reference sequence). The V segment lost 4 bases and the J segment 3 bases; nucleotides outside the gene matches: 12. CDR3 sequence (DNA): TGTGCCAGCAGCGTTCCTGGGACAGGGGATTGGGAAGAGACCCAGTACTTC. Its protein product is CASSVPGTGDWEETQYF. Looking up the rest from reference TRBV5-4 and TRBJ2-5 gives the full variable domain: ETGVTQSPTHLIKTRGQQVTLRCSSQSGHNTVSWYQQALGQGPQFIFQYYREEENGRGNFPPRFSGLQFPNYSSELNVNALELDDSALYLCASSVPGTGDWEETQYFGPGTRLLVL.

The rearrangement joins TRBV7-3 to TRBJ2-6; 9 positions match TRBD1. The CDR3 is 17 residues long. Germline trimming cut 4 bases from V and 0 bases from J; bases unmatched to any gene: 4. Germline V gene lookup returns CDR1 SGHTA and CDR2 FQGTGA. This CDR3 is CASSYGTGRSGANVLTF. CDR3 coding DNA: TGTGCCAGCAGCTACGGGACAGGGCGCTCTGGGGCCAACGTCCTGACTTTC.

The chain is built from TRBV29-1 and TRBJ2-7, with a tentative D call TRBD2 (5 bases). V gave up 3 bases and J gave up 4 bases, with 10 bases separating them. This CDR3 comprises 12 residues. CDR1 and CDR2 (germline): SQVTM, ANQGSEA. As DNA, the CDR3 is TGCAGCGTTGATAGTTCGGGGTACGAGCAGTACTTC. Protein: CSVDSSGYEQYF.

The J gene is TRBJ1-2, the V gene TRBV20-1; tentative D call: TRBD1 (5 bases). CDR1 and CDR2 from the germline V gene are DFQATT and SNEGSKA (reference sequence). The CDR3 sequence is 11 residues long. V lost 7 bases, J lost 5 bases, and 11 bases lay in between. CDR3 loop: CSVGGDYGYTF. CDR3 nucleotides: TGCAGTGTAGGAGGGGATTATGGCTACACCTTC.

The chain couples TRBV2 to TRBJ1-6, with a possible D match to TRBD1 (5 bases). CDR1 is SNHLY and CDR2 is FYNNEI in the germline V gene. The CDR3 sequence is 15 residues long. Deletions cut 6 bases from V and 3 bases from J, with 12 bases between. The CDR3 here is CASSLTTDYNSPLHF. The CDR3 coding sequence is TGTGCCAGCAGCCTCACGACAGACTATAATTCACCCCTCCACTTT.

The V gene is TRBV18, the J gene TRBJ2-7; 7 bases map to TRBD2. V lost 6 bases, J lost 7 bases, and 6 bases stayed unmatched. Germline CDR1 is KGHSH and CDR2 is LQKENI. CDR3 length: 12 residues. CDR3 loop: CASSYRGGEQYF. CDR3 DNA sequence: TGTGCCAGCTCTTACCGGGGAGGGGAGCAGTACTTC. The whole variable domain, filled in from reference TRBV18 and TRBJ2-7, reads NAGVMQNPRHLVRRRGQEARLRCSPMKGHSHVYWYRQLPEEGLKFMVYLQKENIIDESGMPKERFSAEFPKEGPSILRIQQVVRGDSAAYFCASSYRGGEQYFGPGTRLTVT.